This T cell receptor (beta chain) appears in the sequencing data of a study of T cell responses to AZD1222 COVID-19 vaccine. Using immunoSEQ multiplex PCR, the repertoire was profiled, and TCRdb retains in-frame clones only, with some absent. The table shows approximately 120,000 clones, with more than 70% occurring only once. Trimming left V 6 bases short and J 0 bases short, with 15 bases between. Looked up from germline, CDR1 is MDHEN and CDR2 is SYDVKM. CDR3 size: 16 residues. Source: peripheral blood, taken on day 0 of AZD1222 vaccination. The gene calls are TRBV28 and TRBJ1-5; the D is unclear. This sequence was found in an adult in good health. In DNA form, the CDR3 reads TGTGCCAGCAGGGATCGACGCGCGAGTAGCAATCAGCCCCAGCATTTT. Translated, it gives CASRDRRASSNQPQHF.